The 13 T cell receptor delta chains in this list originate from one sample, sequenced in a study of gamma-delta chains in newborns, infants, children (dated by TCRdb to the late 2010s). Instrument on record: Illumina MiSeq. TCRdb called clones afresh from the public reads with CATT; identical DNA rows were later merged. This sample is represented by over 4,000 delta-chain clones; 5% of them were singletons. The ten largest account for approximately 10% of the sample. The sequencing input was blood. Every receptor here comes from a child who was a newborn, infant or young child, either healthy, febrile or measles-vaccinated (not recorded which).

The chain carries TRDV2 and TRDJ3; TRDD3 might be the D (5 bases). In germline, CDR1 is GEAIGNYY, CDR2 EKD. Trimming shortened V by 1 base and J by 0 bases, and 9 bases separated the two germline ends. The CDR3 contains 17 residues. The CDR3 nucleotides are TGTGCCTGTGACACTGGGGACCTCTCCTGGGACACCCGACAGATGTTTTTC. This codes for CACDTGDLSWDTRQMFF.

This clone was observed a few times. The V gene is TRDV2, the J gene TRDJ3; 8 bases are shared with TRDD3. V lost 2 bases to trimming and J lost 0 bases; unmatched junction nucleotides: 8. Germline CDR1 is GEAIGNYY and CDR2 is EKD. CDR3 length: 19 residues. The CDR3 reads CACDKVLGAVSWDTRQMFF. DNA for the CDR3: TGTGCCTGTGACAAAGTACTGGGGGCCGTCTCCTGGGACACCCGACAGATGTTTTTC.

This clone is classed as medium-sized. The J gene is TRDJ2, the V gene TRDV1, with 10 bases fitting TRDD3. This CDR3 spans 19 amino acids. The ends lost 4 bases at V and 6 bases at J; junction bases unmatched: 17. Germline CDR1 is TSWWSYY and CDR2 is QGS. As DNA, the CDR3 is TGTGCTCTTGGGGTCATTCCTTGGGGGATACTAAGTACGGCAGCACAACTCTTCTTT. This encodes CALGVIPWGILSTAAQLFF.

Within the sample, this clone is medium-sized. The chain has TRDV2 and TRDJ2, with 8 bases aligning to TRDD3. The V and J ends lost 2 bases and 0 bases, in that order; junction bases with no gene match: 1. This CDR3 is 15 amino acids long. Per the germline V gene, CDR1 is GEAIGNYY and CDR2 is EKD. The CDR3 sequence: CACDKLGALTAQLFF. CDR3 sequence (DNA): TGTGCCTGTGACAAACTGGGGGCTTTGACAGCACAACTCTTCTTT.

This chain connects TRDV1 to TRDJ1; 11 bases are shared with TRDD3. The CDR3 runs to 18 residues. Trimming cost V 5 bases and J 1 base; bases outside gene matches: 12. Germline CDR1 TSWWSYY, CDR2 QGS. This CDR3 reads CALGSPSNWGISTDKLIF. The CDR3 DNA reads TGTGCTCTTGGGAGTCCCAGCAACTGGGGGATAAGCACCGATAAACTCATCTTT.

The sample holds a few counts of this clone. Other DNA sequences in the sample encode the same CDR3. The CDR3 is CAVSRGPSSWDTRQMFF. The CDR3 DNA sequence: TGTGCCGTGAGCAGGGGTCCTAGCTCCTGGGACACCCGACAGATGTTTTTC. V is TRAV29/DV5 and J is TRDJ3; D might be TRDD2 (5 bases). The CDR3 totals 17 residues. CDR1 and CDR2 (germline): NSMFDY, ISSIKDK. Filled out from reference TRAV29/DV5 and TRDJ3, the complete variable domain reads DQQVKQNSPSLSVQEGRISILNCDYTNSMFDYFLWYKKYPAEGPTFLISISSIKDKNEDGRFTVFLNKSAKHLSLHIVPSQPGDSAVYFCAVSRGPSSWDTRQMFFGTGIKLFVEP.

This clone was found a few times. The chain links TRDV2 to TRDJ2; the match to TRDD3 covers 8 bases. From germline, CDR1 is GEAIGNYY and CDR2 EKD. The CDR3 loop spans 15 amino acids. After removal of 1 base from V and 3 bases from J, the junction contained 3 bases not matched to a gene. The CDR3 DNA follows: TGTGCCTGTGACACGTACTGGGGGGTGACAGCACAACTCTTCTTT. It specifies CACDTYWGVTAQLFF.

CDR3 region: CACDTLGDRLSWDTRQMFF. DNA of the CDR3: TGTGCCTGTGACACCCTGGGGGACCGGCTCTCTTGGGACACCCGACAGATGTTTTTC. The chain recombines TRDV2 with TRDJ3; 8 positions match TRDD3. Germline V gene data show CDR1 as GEAIGNYY and CDR2 as EKD. V was pared by 0 bases and J by 4 bases, with 10 bases of the junction left unmatched. This CDR3 comprises 19 residues.

The rearrangement uses TRDV1 and TRDJ1, with D possibly TRDD3 on 5 matching bases. This CDR3 comprises 15 residues. Germline assignment: CDR1 TSWWSYY and CDR2 QGS. The V and J ends lost 2 bases and 0 bases respectively, with 10 bases between them. This CDR3 is CALGEKFGDTDKLIF. In DNA form, the CDR3 reads TGTGCTCTTGGGGAAAAATTTGGGGACACCGATAAACTCATCTTT.

To note about this clone: In the same sample, other DNA sequences code for this CDR3. The chain employs TRDV2 and TRDJ3, with 7 bases lining up with TRDD3. Germline values: CDR1 GEAIGNYY, CDR2 EKD. This CDR3 region has 17 residues. J was trimmed by 1 base and V by 3 bases; bases with no gene match: 5. CDR3 sequence: CACDRLGGSWDTRQMFF. The CDR3 nucleotides are TGTGCCTGTGACCGACTTGGGGGATCCTGGGACACCCGACAGATGTTTTTC.

This clone rates as medium-sized. The sample has other DNA sequences that encode this CDR3 too. This chain joins TRDV2 and TRDJ1; 8 positions agree with TRDD3. The CDR3 contains 13 residues. Germline-derived CDR1 and CDR2 are GEAIGNYY and EKD. V gave up 0 bases and J gave up 5 bases; unmatched junction bases: 1. CDR3 protein: CACDTWGIDKLIF. In DNA form, the CDR3 reads TGTGCCTGTGACACCTGGGGGATTGATAAACTCATCTTT.

This clone was recorded a few times. A read error is possible here, since a much larger clone lies one base away. CDR3 region: CACDTILGDTNLTAQLFF. DNA for the CDR3: TGTGCCTGTGACACCATACTGGGGGATACTAACTTGACAGCACAACTCTTCTTT. The chain combines TRDV2 with TRDJ2, with 12 bases matching TRDD3. J lost 2 bases, V lost 0 bases, and 6 bases had no gene match. The CDR3 is 18 residues long. Germline CDR1 reads GEAIGNYY; CDR2 reads EKD.

In this sample, this clone turned up a few times. The J gene is TRDJ3, the V gene TRDV2; TRDD3 matches at 9 bases. CDR1 is GEAIGNYY and CDR2 is EKD in the germline V gene. The CDR3 is made up of 22 amino acids. J gave up 0 bases and V 6 bases, and 20 bases lay outside the gene matches. CDR3 sequence: CACLPPGFGDTRSSWDTRQMFF. CDR3 sequence (DNA): TGTGCCTGTCTACCACCGGGGTTCGGGGATACGCGAAGCTCCTGGGACACCCGACAGATGTTTTTC.